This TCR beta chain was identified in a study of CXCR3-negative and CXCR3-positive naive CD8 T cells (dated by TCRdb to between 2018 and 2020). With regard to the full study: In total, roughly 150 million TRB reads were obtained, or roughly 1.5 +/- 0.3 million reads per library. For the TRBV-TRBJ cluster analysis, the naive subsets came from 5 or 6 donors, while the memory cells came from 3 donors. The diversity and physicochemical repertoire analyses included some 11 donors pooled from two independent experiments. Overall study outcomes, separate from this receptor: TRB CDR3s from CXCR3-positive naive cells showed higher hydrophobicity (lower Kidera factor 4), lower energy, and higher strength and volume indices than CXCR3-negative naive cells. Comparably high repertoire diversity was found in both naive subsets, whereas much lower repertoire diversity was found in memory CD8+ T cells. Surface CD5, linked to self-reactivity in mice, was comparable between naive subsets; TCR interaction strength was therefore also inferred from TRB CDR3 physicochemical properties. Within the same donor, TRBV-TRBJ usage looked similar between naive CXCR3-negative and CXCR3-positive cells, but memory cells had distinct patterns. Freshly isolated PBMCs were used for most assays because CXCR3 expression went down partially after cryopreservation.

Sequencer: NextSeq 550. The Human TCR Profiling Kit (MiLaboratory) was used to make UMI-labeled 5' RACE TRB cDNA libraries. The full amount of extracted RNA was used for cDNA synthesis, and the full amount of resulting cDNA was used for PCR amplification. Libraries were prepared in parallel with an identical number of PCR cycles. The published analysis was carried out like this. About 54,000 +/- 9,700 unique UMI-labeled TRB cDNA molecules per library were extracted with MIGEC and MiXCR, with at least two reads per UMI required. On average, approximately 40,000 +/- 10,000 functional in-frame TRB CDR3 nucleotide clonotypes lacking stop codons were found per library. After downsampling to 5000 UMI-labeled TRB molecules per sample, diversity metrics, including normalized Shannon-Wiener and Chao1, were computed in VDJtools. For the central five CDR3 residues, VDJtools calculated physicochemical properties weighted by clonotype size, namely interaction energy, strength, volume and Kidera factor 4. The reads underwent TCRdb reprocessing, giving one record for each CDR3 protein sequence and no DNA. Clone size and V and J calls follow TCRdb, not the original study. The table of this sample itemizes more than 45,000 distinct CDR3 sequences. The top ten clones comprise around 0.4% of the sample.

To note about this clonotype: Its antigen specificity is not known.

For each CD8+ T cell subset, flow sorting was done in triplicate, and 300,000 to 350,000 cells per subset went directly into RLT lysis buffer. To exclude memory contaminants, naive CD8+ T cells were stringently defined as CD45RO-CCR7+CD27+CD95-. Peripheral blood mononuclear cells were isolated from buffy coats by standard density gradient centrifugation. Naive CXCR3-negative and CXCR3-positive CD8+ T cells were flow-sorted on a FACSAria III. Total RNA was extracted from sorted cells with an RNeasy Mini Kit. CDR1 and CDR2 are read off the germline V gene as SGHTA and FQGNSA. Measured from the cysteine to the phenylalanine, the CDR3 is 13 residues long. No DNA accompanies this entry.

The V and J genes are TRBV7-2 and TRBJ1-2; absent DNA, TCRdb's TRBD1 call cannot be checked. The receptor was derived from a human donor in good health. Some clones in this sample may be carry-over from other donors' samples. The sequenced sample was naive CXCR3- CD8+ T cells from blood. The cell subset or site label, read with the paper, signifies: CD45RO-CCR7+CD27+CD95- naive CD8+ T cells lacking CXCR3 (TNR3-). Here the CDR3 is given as CASRSAGDYGYTF.